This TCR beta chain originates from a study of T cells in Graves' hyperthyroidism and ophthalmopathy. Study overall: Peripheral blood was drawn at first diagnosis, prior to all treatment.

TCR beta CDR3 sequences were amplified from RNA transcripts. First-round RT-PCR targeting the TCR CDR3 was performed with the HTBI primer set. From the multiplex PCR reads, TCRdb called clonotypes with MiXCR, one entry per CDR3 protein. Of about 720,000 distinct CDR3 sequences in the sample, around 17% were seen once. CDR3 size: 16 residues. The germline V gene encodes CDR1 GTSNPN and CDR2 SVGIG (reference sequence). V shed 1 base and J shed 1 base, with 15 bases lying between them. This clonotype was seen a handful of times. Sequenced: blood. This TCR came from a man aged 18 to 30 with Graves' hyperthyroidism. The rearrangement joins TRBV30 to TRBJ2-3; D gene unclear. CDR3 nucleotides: TGTGCCTGGAGTGCAAAGGGTTACTACCGCACAGATACGCAGTATTTT. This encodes CAWSAKGYYRTDTQYF.